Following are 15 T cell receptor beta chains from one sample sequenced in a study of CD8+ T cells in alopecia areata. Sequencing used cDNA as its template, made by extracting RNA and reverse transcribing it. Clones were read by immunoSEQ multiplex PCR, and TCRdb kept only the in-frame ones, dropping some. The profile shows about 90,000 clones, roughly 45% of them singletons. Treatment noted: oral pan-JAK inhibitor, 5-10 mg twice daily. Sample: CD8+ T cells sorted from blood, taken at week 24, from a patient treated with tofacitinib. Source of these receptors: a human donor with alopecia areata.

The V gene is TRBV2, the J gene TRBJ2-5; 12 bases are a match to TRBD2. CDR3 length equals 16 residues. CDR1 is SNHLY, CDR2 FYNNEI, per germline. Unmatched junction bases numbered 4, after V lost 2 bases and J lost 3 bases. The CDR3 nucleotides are TGTGCCAGCAGTGAACCCGGACTAGCGGGAAAAGAGACCCAGTACTTC. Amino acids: CASSEPGLAGKETQYF.

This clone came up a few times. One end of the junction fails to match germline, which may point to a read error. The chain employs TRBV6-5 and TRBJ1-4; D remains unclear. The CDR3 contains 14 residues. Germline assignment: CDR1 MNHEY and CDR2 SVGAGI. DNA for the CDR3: TGTGCCAGCAGGCCCGCCGGGGAGGCGGAAAGACTGTTTTTT. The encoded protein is CASRPAGEAERLFF.

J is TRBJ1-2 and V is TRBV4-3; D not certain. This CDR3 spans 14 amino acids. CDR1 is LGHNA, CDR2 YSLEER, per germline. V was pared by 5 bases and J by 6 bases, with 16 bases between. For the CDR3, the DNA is TGCGCCAGCAGCTTAAACCCAGTATACGATGGCTACACCTTC. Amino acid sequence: CASSLNPVYDGYTF.

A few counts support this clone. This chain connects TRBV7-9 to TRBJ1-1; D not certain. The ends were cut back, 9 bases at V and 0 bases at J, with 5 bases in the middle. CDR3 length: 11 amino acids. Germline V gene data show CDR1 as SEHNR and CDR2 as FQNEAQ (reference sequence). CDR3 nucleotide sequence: TGTGCCAGTAAAATGAACACTGAAGCTTTCTTT. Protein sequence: CASKMNTEAFF.

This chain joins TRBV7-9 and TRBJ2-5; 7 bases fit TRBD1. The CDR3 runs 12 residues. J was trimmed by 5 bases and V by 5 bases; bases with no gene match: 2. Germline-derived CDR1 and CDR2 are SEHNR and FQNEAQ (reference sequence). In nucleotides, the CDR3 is TGTGCCAGCAGCGACAGGGTTGAGACCCAGTACTTC. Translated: CASSDRVETQYF.

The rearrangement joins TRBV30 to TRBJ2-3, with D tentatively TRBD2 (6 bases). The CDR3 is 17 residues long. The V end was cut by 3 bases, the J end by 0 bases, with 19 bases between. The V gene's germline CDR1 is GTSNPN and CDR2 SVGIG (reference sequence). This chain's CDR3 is CAWRDPGEVDSTDTQYF. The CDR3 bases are TGTGCCTGGAGGGATCCGGGGGAGGTGGATAGCACAGATACGCAGTATTTT.

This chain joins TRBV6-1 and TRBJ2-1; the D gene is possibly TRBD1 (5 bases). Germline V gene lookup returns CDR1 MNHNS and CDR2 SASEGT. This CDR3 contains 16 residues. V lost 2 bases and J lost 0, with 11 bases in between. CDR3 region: CASSEWGLSSYNEQFF. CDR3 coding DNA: TGTGCCAGCAGTGAATGGGGCCTTAGCTCCTACAATGAGCAGTTCTTC.

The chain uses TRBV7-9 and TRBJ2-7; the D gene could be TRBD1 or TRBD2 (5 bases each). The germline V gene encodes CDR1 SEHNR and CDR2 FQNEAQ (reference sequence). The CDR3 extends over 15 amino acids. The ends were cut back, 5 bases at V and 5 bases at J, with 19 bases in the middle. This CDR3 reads CASSREGPPLNEQYF. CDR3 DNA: TGTGCCAGCAGCAGAGAGGGACCGCCGCTTAACGAGCAGTACTTC.

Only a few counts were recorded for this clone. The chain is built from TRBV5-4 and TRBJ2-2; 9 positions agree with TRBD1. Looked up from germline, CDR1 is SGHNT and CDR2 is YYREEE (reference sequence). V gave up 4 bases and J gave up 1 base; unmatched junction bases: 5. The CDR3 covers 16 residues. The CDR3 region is CASSPGQGGNTGELFF. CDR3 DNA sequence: TGTGCCAGCAGCCCGGGACAGGGCGGGAACACCGGGGAGCTGTTTTTT.

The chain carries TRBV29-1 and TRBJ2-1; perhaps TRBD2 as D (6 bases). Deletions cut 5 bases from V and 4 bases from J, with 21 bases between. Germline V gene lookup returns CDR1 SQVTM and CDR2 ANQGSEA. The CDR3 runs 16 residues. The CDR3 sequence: CSVKGLGDSLYNEQFF. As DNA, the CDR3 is TGCAGCGTTAAGGGGTTAGGGGACTCGCTTTACAATGAGCAGTTCTTC.

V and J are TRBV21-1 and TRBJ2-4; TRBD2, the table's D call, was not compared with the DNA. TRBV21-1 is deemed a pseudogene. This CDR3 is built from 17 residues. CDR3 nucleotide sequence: TGTGCCAGCAGCAAAAGAGACGAACTAGTATCAGCGAACATTCAGTACTTC. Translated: CASSKRDELVSANIQYF.

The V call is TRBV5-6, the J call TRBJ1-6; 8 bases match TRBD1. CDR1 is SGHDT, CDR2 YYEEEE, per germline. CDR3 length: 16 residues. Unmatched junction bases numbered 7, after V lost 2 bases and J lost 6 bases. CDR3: CASSFFLRGRNSPLHF. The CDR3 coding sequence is TGTGCCAGCAGCTTTTTCCTCAGGGGGCGTAATTCACCCCTCCACTTT.

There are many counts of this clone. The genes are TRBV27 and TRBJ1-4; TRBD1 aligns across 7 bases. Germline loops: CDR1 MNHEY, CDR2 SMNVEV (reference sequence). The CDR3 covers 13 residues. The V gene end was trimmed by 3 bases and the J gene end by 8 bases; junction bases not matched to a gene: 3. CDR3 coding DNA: TGTGCCAGCAGTTTGGACAGGCGGGAAAAACTGTTTTTT. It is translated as CASSLDRREKLFF.

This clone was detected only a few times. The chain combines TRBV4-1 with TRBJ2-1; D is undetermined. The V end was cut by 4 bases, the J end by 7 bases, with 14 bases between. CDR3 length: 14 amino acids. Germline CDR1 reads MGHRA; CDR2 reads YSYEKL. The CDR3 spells CASSPRTGKNEQFF. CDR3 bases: TGCGCCAGCAGCCCGCGTACGGGCAAAAATGAGCAGTTCTTC.

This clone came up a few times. This chain's CDR3 is CASRIQGRDSNQPQHF. CDR3 in DNA: TGTGCCAGTAGGATACAGGGAAGAGATAGCAATCAGCCCCAGCATTTT. The chain uses TRBV19 and TRBJ1-5; D may be TRBD1 (6 bases). The CDR3 extends over 16 amino acids. V was pared by 6 bases and J by 0 bases, with 15 bases between. Germline loops: CDR1 LNHDA, CDR2 SQIVND (reference sequence). The full variable domain, in which reference TRBV19 and TRBJ1-5 provide the parts outside the CDR3, is DGGITQSPKYLFRKEGQNVTLSCEQNLNHDAMYWYRQDPGQGLRLIYYSQIVNDFQKGDIAEGYSVSREKKESFPLTVTSAQKNPTAFYLCASRIQGRDSNQPQHFGDGTRLSIL.